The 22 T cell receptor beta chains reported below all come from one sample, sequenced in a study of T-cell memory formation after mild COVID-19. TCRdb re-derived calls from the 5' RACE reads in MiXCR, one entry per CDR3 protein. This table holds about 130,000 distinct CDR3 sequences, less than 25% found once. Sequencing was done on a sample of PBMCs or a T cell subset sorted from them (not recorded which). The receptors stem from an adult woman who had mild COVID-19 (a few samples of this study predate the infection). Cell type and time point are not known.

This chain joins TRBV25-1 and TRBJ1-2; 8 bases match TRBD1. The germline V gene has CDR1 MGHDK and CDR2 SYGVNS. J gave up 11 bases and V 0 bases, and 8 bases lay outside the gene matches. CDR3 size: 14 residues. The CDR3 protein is CASSEYIDRGKYTF. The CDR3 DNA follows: TGTGCCAGCAGTGAATATATCGACAGGGGAAAATACACCTTC.

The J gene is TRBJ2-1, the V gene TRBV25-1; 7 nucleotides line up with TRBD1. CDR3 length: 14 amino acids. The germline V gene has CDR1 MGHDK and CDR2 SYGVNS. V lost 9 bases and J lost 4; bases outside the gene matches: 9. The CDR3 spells CASSTGTEYNEQFF. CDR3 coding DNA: TGTGCCAGTTCCACCGGGACAGAATACAATGAGCAGTTCTTC.

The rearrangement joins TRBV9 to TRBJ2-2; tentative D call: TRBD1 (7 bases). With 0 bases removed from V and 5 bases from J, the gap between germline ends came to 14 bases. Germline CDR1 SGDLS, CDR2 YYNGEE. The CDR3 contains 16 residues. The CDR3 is CASSVAQGGNTGELFF. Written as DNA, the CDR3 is TGTGCCAGCAGCGTAGCGCAGGGGGGTAATACCGGGGAGCTGTTTTTT.

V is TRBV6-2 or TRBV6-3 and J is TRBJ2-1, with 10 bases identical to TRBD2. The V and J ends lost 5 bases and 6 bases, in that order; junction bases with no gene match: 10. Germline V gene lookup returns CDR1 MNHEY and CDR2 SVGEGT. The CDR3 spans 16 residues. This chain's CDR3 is CASSGLSSGGINEQFF. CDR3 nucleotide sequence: TGTGCCAGCAGTGGACTCTCTAGCGGGGGAATCAATGAGCAGTTCTTC.

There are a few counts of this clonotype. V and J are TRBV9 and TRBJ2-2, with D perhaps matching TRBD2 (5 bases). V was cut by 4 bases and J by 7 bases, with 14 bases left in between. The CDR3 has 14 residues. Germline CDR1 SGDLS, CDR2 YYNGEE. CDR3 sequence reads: CASSLAGVGGELFF. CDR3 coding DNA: TGTGCCAGCAGCTTAGCCGGGGTTGGCGGGGAGCTGTTTTTT.

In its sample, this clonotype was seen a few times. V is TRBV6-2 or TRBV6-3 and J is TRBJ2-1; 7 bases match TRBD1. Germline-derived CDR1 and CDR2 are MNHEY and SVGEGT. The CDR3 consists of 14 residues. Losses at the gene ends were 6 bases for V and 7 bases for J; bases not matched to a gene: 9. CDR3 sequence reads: CASRVGTVGNEQFF. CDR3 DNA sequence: TGTGCCAGCAGGGTGGGGACAGTGGGGAATGAGCAGTTCTTC.

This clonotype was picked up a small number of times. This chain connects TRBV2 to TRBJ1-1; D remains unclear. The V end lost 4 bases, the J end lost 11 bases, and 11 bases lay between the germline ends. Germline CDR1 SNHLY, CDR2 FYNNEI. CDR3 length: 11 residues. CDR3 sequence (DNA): TGTGCCAGCAGTGGTGGGAGTGGCGCTTTCTTT. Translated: CASSGGSGAFF.

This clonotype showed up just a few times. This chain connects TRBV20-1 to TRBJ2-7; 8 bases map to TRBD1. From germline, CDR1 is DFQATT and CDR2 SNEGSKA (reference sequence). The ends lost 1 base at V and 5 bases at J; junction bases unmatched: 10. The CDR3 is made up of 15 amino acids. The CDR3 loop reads CSARVPGRGHHEQYF. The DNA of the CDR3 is TGCAGTGCTAGAGTCCCTGGCAGGGGGCATCACGAGCAGTACTTC.

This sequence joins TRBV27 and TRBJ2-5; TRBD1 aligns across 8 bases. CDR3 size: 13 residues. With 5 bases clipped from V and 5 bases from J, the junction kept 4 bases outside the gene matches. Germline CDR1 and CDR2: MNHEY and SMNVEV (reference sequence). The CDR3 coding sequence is TGTGCCAGCAGTCGACAGGGGATGGAGACCCAGTACTTC. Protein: CASSRQGMETQYF.

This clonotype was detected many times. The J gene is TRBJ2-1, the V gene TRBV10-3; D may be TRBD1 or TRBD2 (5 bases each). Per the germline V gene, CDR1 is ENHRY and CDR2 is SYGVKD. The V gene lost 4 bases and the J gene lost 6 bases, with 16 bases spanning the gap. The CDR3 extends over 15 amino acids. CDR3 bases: TGTGCCATCAGTGGGGGGTCGGGTAGATTCAATGAGCAGTTCTTC. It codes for CAISGGSGRFNEQFF.

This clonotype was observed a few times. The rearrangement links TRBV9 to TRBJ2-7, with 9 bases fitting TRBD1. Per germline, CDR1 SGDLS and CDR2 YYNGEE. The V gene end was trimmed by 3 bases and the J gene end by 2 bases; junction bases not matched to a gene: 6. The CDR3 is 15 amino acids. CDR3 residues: CASSGSGTGPYEQYF. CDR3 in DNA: TGTGCCAGCAGCGGCTCCGGGACAGGGCCCTACGAGCAGTACTTC.

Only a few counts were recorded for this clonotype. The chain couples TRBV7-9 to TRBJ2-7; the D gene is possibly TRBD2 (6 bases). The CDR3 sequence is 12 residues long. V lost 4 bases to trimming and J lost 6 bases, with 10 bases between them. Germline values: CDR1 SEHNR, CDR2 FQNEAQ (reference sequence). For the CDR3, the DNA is TGTGCCAGCAGCTCCGCGGGGAGCGAGCAGTACTTC. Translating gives CASSSAGSEQYF.

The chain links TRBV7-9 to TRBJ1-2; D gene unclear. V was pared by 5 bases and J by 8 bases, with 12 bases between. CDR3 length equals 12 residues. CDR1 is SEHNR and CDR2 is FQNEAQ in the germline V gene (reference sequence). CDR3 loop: CASSPGRVGYTF. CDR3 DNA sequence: TGTGCCAGCAGCCCCGGGCGAGTAGGCTACACCTTC.

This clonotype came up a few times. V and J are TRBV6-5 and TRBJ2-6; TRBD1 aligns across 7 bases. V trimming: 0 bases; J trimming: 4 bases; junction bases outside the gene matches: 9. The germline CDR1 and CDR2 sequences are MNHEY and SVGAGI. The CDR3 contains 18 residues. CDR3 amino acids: CASSYSARQGPGANVLTF. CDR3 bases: TGTGCCAGCAGTTACTCGGCCCGACAGGGTCCAGGGGCCAACGTCCTGACTTTC.

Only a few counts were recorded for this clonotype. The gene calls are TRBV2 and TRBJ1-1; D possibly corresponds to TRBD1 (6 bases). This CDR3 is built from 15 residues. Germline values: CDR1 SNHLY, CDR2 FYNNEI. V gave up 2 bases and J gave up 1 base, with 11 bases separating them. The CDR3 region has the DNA TGTGCCAGCAGTGAATGGGCAGGGGCGAACACTGAAGCTTTCTTT. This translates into CASSEWAGANTEAFF.

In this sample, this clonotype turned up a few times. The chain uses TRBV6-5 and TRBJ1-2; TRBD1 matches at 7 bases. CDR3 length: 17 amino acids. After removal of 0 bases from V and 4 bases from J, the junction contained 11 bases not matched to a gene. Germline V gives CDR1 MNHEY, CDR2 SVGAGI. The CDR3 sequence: CASSYSSQGVLVYGYTF. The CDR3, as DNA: TGTGCCAGCAGTTACTCGTCGCAGGGGGTTTTAGTCTATGGCTACACCTTC.

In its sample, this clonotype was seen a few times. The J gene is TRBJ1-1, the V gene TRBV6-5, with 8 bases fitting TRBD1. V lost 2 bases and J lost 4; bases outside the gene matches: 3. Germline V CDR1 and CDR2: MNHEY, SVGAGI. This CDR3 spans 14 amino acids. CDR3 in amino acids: CASSYATGGTEAFF. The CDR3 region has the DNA TGTGCCAGCAGTTACGCTACAGGGGGCACTGAAGCTTTCTTT.

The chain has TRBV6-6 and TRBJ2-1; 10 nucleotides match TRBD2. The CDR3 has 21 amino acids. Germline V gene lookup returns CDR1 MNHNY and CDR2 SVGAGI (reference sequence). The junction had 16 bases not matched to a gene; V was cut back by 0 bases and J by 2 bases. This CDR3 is CASSYSSSGRATISTYNEQFF. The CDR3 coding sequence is TGTGCCAGCAGTTACTCCTCCAGCGGGAGGGCCACCATTAGCACCTACAATGAGCAGTTCTTC.

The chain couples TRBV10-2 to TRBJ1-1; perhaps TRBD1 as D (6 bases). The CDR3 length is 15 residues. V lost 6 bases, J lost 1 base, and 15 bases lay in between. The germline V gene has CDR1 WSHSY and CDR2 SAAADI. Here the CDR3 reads CASSELDRPNTEAFF. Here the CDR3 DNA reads TGCGCCAGCAGCGAACTTGACAGGCCGAACACTGAAGCTTTCTTT.

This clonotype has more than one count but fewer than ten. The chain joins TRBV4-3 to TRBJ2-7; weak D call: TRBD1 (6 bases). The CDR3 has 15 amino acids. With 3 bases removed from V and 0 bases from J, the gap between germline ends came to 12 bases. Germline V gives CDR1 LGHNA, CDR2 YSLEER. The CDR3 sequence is CASSQAGDNSYEQYF. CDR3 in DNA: TGCGCCAGCAGCCAGGCCGGGGACAACTCCTACGAGCAGTACTTC.

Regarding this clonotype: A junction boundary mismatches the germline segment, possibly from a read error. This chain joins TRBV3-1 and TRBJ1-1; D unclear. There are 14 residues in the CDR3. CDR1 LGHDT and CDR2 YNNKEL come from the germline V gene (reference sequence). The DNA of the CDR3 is TGTGCCAGCAGCCAACTTACGCCGACCGATGAAGATTTCTTT. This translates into CASSQLTPTDEDFF.

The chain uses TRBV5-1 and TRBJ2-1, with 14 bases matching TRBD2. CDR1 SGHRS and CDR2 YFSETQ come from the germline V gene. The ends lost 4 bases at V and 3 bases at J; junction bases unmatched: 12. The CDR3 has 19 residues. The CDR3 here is CASSVPGLAGDLFYNEQFF. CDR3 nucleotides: TGCGCCAGCAGCGTACCGGGACTAGCGGGGGATTTATTCTACAATGAGCAGTTCTTC.